The T cell receptor beta chain described here comes from a study of Graves' ophthalmopathy and Graves' hyperthyroidism. The CDR3 loop spans 13 amino acids. Germline assignment: CDR1 ENHRY and CDR2 SYGVKD. RNA transcripts provided the template for amplifying TCR beta CDR3 regions. Second-round multiplex PCR came after first-round RT-PCR with HTBI primers. A single record per CDR3 protein comes from TCRdb applying MiXCR to the multiplex PCR reads. The sample holds some 750,000 distinct CDR3 sequences, 40% seen once. In this sample, this clonotype turned up a few times. A junction boundary mismatches the germline segment, possibly from a read error.

The material sequenced was peripheral blood. The chain links TRBV10-3 to TRBJ2-5; D uncertain. The source of this sequence is an adult man with Graves' ophthalmopathy. For the CDR3, the DNA is TGTGCCAGCAGTTCCCTTAGAGTGGAGACCCAGTACTTC. This sequence encodes CASSSLRVETQYF.